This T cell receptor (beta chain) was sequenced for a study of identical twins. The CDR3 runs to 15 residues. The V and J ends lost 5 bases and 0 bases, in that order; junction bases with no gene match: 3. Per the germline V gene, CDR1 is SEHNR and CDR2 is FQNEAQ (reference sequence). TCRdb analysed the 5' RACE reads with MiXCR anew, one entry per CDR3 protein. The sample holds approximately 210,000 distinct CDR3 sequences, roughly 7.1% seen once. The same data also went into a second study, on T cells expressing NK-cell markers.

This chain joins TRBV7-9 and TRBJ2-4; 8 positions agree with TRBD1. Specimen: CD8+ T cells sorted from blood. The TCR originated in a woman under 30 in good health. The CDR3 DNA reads TGTGCCAGCAGCCGGACAGGGAAAGCCAAAAACATTCAGTACTTC. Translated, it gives CASSRTGKAKNIQYF.